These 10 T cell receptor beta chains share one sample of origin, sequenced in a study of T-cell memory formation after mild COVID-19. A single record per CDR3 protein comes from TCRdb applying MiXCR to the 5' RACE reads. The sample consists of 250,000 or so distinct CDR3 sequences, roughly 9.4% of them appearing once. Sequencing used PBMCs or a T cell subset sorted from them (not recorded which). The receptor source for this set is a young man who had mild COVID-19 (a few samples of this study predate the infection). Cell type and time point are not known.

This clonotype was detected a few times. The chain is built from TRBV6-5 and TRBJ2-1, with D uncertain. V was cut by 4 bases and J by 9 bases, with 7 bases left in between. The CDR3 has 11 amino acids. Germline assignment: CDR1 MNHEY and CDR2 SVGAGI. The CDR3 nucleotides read TGTGCCAGCAGTTCCGTGAGTGAGCAGTTCTTC. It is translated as CASSSVSEQFF.

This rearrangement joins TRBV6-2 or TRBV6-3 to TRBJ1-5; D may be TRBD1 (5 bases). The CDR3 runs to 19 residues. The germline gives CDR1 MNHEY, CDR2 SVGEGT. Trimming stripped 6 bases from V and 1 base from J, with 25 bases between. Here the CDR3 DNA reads TGTGCCAGCAGCCACACCGAATGGGACTACCTAAGGAGCAATCAGCCCCAGCATTTT. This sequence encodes CASSHTEWDYLRSNQPQHF.

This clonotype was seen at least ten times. The DNA of the CDR3 is TGCGCCAGCAGCTTGGAAACAGGGTCAAGCACAGATACGCAGTATTTT. It codes for CASSLETGSSTDTQYF. The chain recombines TRBV5-1 with TRBJ2-3, with D tentatively TRBD1 (6 bases). This CDR3 region has 16 residues. The V and J ends lost 0 bases and 0 bases respectively, with 11 bases between them. Germline CDR1 is SGHRS and CDR2 is YFSETQ.

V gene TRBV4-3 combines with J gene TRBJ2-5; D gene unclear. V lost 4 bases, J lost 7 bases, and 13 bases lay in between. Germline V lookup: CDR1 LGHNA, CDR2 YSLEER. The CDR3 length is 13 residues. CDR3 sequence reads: CASSLTDSGTQYF. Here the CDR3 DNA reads TGCGCCAGCAGCCTTACCGATTCGGGGACCCAGTACTTC.

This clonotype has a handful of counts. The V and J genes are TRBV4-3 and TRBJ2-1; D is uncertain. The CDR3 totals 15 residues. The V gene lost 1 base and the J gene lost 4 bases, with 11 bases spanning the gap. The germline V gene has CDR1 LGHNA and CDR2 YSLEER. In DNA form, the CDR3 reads TGCGCCAGCAGCCAAGGGCAGGACCTTTACAATGAGCAGTTCTTC. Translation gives CASSQGQDLYNEQFF.

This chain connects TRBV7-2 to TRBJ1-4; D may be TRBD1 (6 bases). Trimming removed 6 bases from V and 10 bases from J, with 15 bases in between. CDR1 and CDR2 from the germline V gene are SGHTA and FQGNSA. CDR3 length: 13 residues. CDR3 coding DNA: TGTGCCAGCAGGACCACAGGGATGGGAAAACTGTTTTTT. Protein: CASRTTGMGKLFF. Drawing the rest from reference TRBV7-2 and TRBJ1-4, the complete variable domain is GAGVSQSPSNKVTEKGKDVELRCDPISGHTALYWYRQSLGQGLEFLIYFQGNSAPDKSGLPSDRFSAERTGGSVSTLTIQRTQQEDSAVYLCASRTTGMGKLFFGSGTQLSVL.

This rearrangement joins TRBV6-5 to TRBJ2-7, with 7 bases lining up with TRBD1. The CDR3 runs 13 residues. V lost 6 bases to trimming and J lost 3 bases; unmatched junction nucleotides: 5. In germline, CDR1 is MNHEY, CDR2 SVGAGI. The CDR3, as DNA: TGTGCCAGCAGCCCGGACAGGTTCTACGAGCAGTACTTC. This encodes CASSPDRFYEQYF.

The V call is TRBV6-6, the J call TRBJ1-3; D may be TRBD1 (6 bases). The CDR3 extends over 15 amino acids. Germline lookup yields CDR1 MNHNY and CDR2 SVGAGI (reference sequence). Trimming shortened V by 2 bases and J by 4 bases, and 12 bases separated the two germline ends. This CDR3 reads CASSYEGGAGNTIYF. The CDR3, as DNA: TGTGCCAGCAGTTACGAGGGGGGGGCAGGAAACACCATATATTTT.

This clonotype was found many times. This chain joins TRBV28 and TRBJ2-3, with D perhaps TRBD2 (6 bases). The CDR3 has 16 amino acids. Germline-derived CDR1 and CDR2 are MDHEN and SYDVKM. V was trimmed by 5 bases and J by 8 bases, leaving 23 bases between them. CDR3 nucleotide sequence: TGTGCCAGCAGTCCCCCGGGAGTACGAAGTCCGGGTACGCAGTATTTT. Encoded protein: CASSPPGVRSPGTQYF.

The CDR3 sequence: CASSQGVAGGRLQETQYF. The CDR3 region has the DNA TGCGCCAGCAGCCAAGGAGTAGCGGGGGGGAGACTCCAAGAGACCCAGTACTTC. The chain couples TRBV4-1 to TRBJ2-5; 11 nucleotides agree with TRBD2. With V trimmed by 1 base and J by 1 base, 8 bases remained unmatched. The length of the CDR3 is 18 residues. Germline-derived CDR1 and CDR2 are MGHRA and YSYEKL.